These 30 T cell receptor beta chains share one sample of origin, sequenced in a study of metastatic and nonmetastatic thyroid tumors. TCRdb reassembled clones from the PCR reads with MiXCR. The sample records about 15,000 clones, approximately 19% being singletons. Thyroid surgery took place with no prior treatment in any patient. Sequencing was carried out using blood. The receptors come from a female donor with papillary thyroid cancer or a benign thyroid nodule (not recorded which). Some clones in this sample may be carry-over from other donors' samples.

This clone was seen at least ten times. The gene calls are TRBV4-2 and TRBJ2-3; D unresolved. V lost 0 bases and J lost 4, with 11 bases in between. This CDR3 spans 15 amino acids. Germline assignment: CDR1 LGHNA and CDR2 YNFKEQ. CDR3 amino acids: CASSQDHGVPDTQYF. The CDR3 DNA sequence: TGTGCCAGCAGCCAAGATCATGGTGTCCCAGATACGCAGTATTTT.

This clone was seen only once. CDR3 in amino acids: CASSQAGTGAYEQYF. As DNA, the CDR3 is TGCGCCAGCAGCCAAGCCGGGACAGGAGCCTACGAGCAGTACTTC. The rearrangement links TRBV4-1 to TRBJ2-7; 8 positions agree with TRBD1. V shed 1 base, J shed 2 bases, and the junction held 4 bases outside the gene matches. The CDR3 totals 15 residues. Germline CDR1 reads MGHRA; CDR2 reads YSYEKL.

This clone has ten or more counts. The rearrangement uses TRBV5-5 and TRBJ2-3; 14 bases align to TRBD2. This CDR3 spans 17 amino acids. The ends lost 2 bases at V and 7 bases at J; junction bases unmatched: 9. In germline, CDR1 is SGHKS, CDR2 YYEKEE (reference sequence). As DNA, the CDR3 is TGTGCCAGCAGCTTCACCGGGACTAGCGGGGGAGGATATACGCAGTATTTT. It codes for CASSFTGTSGGGYTQYF. Using reference TRBV5-5 and TRBJ2-3 for the parts outside the CDR3, the full variable domain is DAGVTQSPTHLIKTRGQQVTLRCSPISGHKSVSWYQQVLGQGPQFIFQYYEKEERGRGNFPDRFSARQFPNYSSELNVNALLLGDSALYLCASSFTGTSGGGYTQYFGPGTRLTVL.

This clone has a count of ten or more. This sequence joins TRBV3-1 and TRBJ2-4, with TRBD2 matching 9 bases. Germline loops: CDR1 LGHDT, CDR2 YNNKEL (reference sequence). CDR3 length equals 18 residues. V dropped 0 bases and J dropped 0; count of bases not matched to a gene: 6. As DNA, the CDR3 is TGTGCCAGCAGCCAAGATATAGCGGGAGATCTAGCCAAAAACATTCAGTACTTC. Translating gives CASSQDIAGDLAKNIQYF.

V gene TRBV20-1 combines with J gene TRBJ2-3; a possible D gene is TRBD1 (5 bases). The CDR3 has 19 amino acids. Germline loops: CDR1 DFQATT, CDR2 SNEGSKA (reference sequence). Trimming stripped 5 bases from V and 2 bases from J, with 29 bases between. The CDR3 nucleotides read TGCAGTGCTGGGGCTAGTTACAGGCTCACTCACGGTTACACAGATACGCAGTATTTT. It translates to CSAGASYRLTHGYTDTQYF.

The sample holds many counts of this clone. This rearrangement joins TRBV11-3 to TRBJ1-1; D remains ambiguous. The germline gives CDR1 SGHNT, CDR2 YENEEA. The CDR3 contains 13 residues. Trimming took 3 bases from V and 0 from J, leaving 5 bases between them. CDR3 loop: CASSFFLNTEAFF. CDR3 DNA sequence: TGTGCCAGCAGCTTTTTCTTGAACACTGAAGCTTTCTTT.

This clone was seen at least ten times. V usage is TRBV4-1 and J usage is TRBJ2-1, with 12 bases fitting TRBD2. There are 16 residues in the CDR3. CDR1 is MGHRA, CDR2 YSYEKL, per germline. V was clipped by 5 bases and J by 10 bases; unmatched bases: 12. The CDR3 is CASSSRGLAGNREQFF. Written as DNA, the CDR3 is TGCGCCAGCAGCTCGCGAGGACTAGCGGGAAATCGGGAGCAGTTCTTC.

This clone is labeled as medium-sized. This chain links TRBV11-2 with TRBJ2-1, with TRBD2 matching over 14 bases. This CDR3 spans 15 amino acids. Trimming took 6 bases from V and 5 from J; bases not matched to a gene: 3. Germline assignment: CDR1 SGHAT and CDR2 FQNNGV. CDR3 region: CASRGLAGENNEQFF. Written as DNA, the CDR3 is TGTGCCAGCAGGGGACTAGCGGGGGAGAACAATGAGCAGTTCTTC.

This clone occurred a few times. This CDR3 is CASSLAAGNNIQYF. The DNA for the CDR3 is TGTGCCAGCAGCTTGGCTGCAGGGAACAACATTCAGTACTTC. The chain employs TRBV5-6 and TRBJ2-4; TRBD1 is a possible D gene (5 bases). This CDR3 has 14 amino acids. V was clipped by 0 bases and J by 7 bases, with 11 bases between them. Germline V lookup: CDR1 SGHDT, CDR2 YYEEEE.

This clone was counted a few times. The J gene is TRBJ1-1, the V gene TRBV28; D remains ambiguous. The length of the CDR3 is 13 residues. Germline loops: CDR1 MDHEN, CDR2 SYDVKM. V gave up 2 bases and J gave up 0 bases, with 4 bases separating them. The CDR3 DNA reads TGTGCCAGCAGTTTACCGATGAACACTGAAGCTTTCTTT. It codes for CASSLPMNTEAFF.

This CDR3 reads CASSLSRVGEKLFF. In nucleotides, the CDR3 is TGTGCCAGCAGTTTGAGCAGGGTGGGAGAAAAACTGTTTTTT. This chain uses TRBV12-3 or TRBV12-4 with TRBJ1-4, with D possibly being TRBD1 (5 bases). V was cut by 3 bases and J by 8 bases, with 13 bases left in between. CDR3 length: 14 residues.

This clone was detected many times. The J gene is TRBJ1-3, the V gene TRBV7-2, with a possible D match to TRBD1 (5 bases). The V gene lost 3 bases and the J gene lost 0 bases, with 12 bases spanning the gap. The germline V gene encodes CDR1 SGHTA and CDR2 FQGNSA. The CDR3 runs to 16 residues. CDR3 loop: CASSFAGIRSGNTIYF. Written as DNA, the CDR3 is TGTGCCAGCAGCTTTGCAGGGATTCGCTCTGGAAACACCATATATTTT.

This clone was counted at least ten times. The chain employs TRBV20-1 and TRBJ1-5, with D unclear. The CDR3 extends over 12 amino acids. From germline, CDR1 is DFQATT and CDR2 SNEGSKA (reference sequence). Trimming removed 7 bases at V and 5 bases at J, with 12 bases between. The CDR3 here is CSGSVGDQPQHF. The CDR3 DNA sequence: TGCAGTGGTTCGGTCGGGGATCAGCCCCAGCATTTT.

This clone was recorded at least ten times. This specimen includes other DNA sequences encoding the same CDR3. The rearrangement links TRBV18 to TRBJ2-7, with D maybe TRBD1 (6 bases). Germline assignment: CDR1 KGHSH and CDR2 LQKENI. V was pared by 6 bases and J by 2 bases, with 14 bases between. The CDR3 contains 14 residues. Here the CDR3 reads CASSPDSYAYEQYF. The DNA of the CDR3 is TGTGCCAGCTCCCCGGACAGCTACGCCTACGAGCAGTACTTC.

This clone was counted at least ten times. The rearrangement joins TRBV30 to TRBJ1-1, with unresolved D. The CDR3 consists of 12 residues. CDR1 is GTSNPN, CDR2 SVGIG, per germline (reference sequence). Trimming shortened V by 0 bases and J by 5 bases, and 7 bases separated the two germline ends. CDR3 in DNA: TGTGCCTGGAGTGTAGACGGAACTGAAGCTTTCTTT. It translates to CAWSVDGTEAFF.

This chain joins TRBV7-8 and TRBJ2-2; TRBD2 matches at 9 bases. CDR3 size: 17 residues. The germline gives CDR1 SGHVS, CDR2 FQNEAQ. J was trimmed by 6 bases and V by 2 bases; bases with no gene match: 10. The CDR3 sequence is CASSLPSGVNIAGELFF. The DNA of the CDR3 is TGTGCCAGCAGCTTACCTAGCGGGGTGAATATCGCCGGGGAGCTGTTTTTT. Full variable domain (missing parts from reference TRBV7-8 and TRBJ2-2): GAGVSQSPRYKVAKRGQDVALRCDPISGHVSLFWYQQALGQGPEFLTYFQNEAQLDKSGLPSDRFFAERPEGSVSTLKIQRTQQEDSAVYLCASSLPSGVNIAGELFFGEGSRLTVL.

This clone has a count of ten or more. The chain combines TRBV19 with TRBJ1-4; TRBD1 might be the D (6 bases). The V gene lost 4 bases and the J gene lost 7 bases, with 16 bases spanning the gap. The CDR3 runs to 15 residues. Germline loops: CDR1 LNHDA, CDR2 SQIVND (reference sequence). CDR3 amino acids: CASSTLQGDSEKLFF. The CDR3 DNA follows: TGTGCCAGTAGTACTTTACAGGGTGACTCTGAAAAACTGTTTTTT. Based on the CDR3 plus reference TRBV19 and TRBJ1-4, the full variable domain is DGGITQSPKYLFRKEGQNVTLSCEQNLNHDAMYWYRQDPGQGLRLIYYSQIVNDFQKGDIAEGYSVSREKKESFPLTVTSAQKNPTAFYLCASSTLQGDSEKLFFGSGTQLSVL.

With respect to this clone: The junction and the germline gene differ at one end; a read error may be behind it. The chain links TRBV11-2 to TRBJ2-2, with 15 bases aligning to TRBD2. CDR3 length equals 19 residues. In germline, CDR1 is SGHAT, CDR2 FQNNGV. The CDR3 DNA is TGTGCGAGCAGCCCCCGGACTAGCGGGAGGGTATTCGACACCGGGGAGCTGTTTTTT. Protein: CASSPRTSGRVFDTGELFF.

By share, this clone ranks as medium-sized. This chain links TRBV10-3 with TRBJ2-1, with 10 bases matching TRBD2. Germline CDR1 ENHRY, CDR2 SYGVKD. The CDR3 sequence is 14 residues long. Trimming cost V 8 bases and J 9 bases; bases outside gene matches: 10. CDR3 DNA sequence: TGTGCCATCGGTTTGGCTAGCGGGAGTAGTGAGCAGTTCTTC. Encoded protein: CAIGLASGSSEQFF.

By its share, this clone is large. The V gene is TRBV6-1, the J gene TRBJ2-7, with a possible D match to TRBD1 (6 bases). The CDR3 consists of 16 residues. CDR1 and CDR2 from the germline V gene are MNHNS and SASEGT. Trimming cost V 6 bases and J 3 bases, with 21 bases left between them. DNA for the CDR3: TGTGCCAGCAGCCCGTTTAGGACAGATCTTTACTACGAGCAGTACTTC. It codes for CASSPFRTDLYYEQYF.

At least ten counts were recorded for this clone. The gene calls are TRBV7-9 and TRBJ2-2; possible D gene TRBD1, 5 bases. The CDR3 sequence is 16 residues long. Trimming pared 6 bases from V and 6 bases from J, leaving 20 bases between. CDR1 and CDR2 from the germline V gene are SEHNR and FQNEAQ (reference sequence). The CDR3 DNA sequence: TGTGCCAGCAGGCCATCAGGGATGGGGCGGCCCGGGGAGCTGTTTTTT. Translating it yields CASRPSGMGRPGELFF.

This clone was seen ten or more times. V and J are TRBV29-1 and TRBJ2-1; D ambiguous. Germline V gives CDR1 SQVTM, CDR2 ANQGSEA. Trimming shortened V by 4 bases and J by 5 bases, and 3 bases separated the two germline ends. The CDR3 consists of 10 residues. CDR3 in amino acids: CSVVNNEQFF. CDR3 sequence (DNA): TGCAGCGTTGTAAACAATGAGCAGTTCTTC.

A few counts support this clone. The chain couples TRBV12-3 or TRBV12-4 to TRBJ1-2; 8 nucleotides agree with TRBD1. CDR3 length equals 13 residues. With V trimmed by 6 bases and J by 6 bases, 6 bases remained unmatched. The CDR3 nucleotides read TGTGCCAGCAGCCCGGGCAGGGGGCATGGCTACACCTTC. Translation gives CASSPGRGHGYTF.

This clone was counted a few times. V and J are TRBV6-2 or TRBV6-3 and TRBJ1-2; tentatively, D is TRBD1 (6 bases). The CDR3 totals 13 residues. The V gene lost 4 bases and the J gene lost 3 bases, with 9 bases spanning the gap. Looked up from germline, CDR1 is MNHEY and CDR2 is SVGEGT. The CDR3 is CASSLSGDYGYTF. CDR3 DNA sequence: TGTGCCAGCAGTTTATCAGGGGACTATGGCTACACCTTC.

Only a few counts were recorded for this clone. The chain uses TRBV19 and TRBJ2-3; tentatively, D is TRBD1 (6 bases). V was trimmed by 10 bases and J by 5 bases, leaving 22 bases between them. CDR1 is LNHDA and CDR2 is SQIVND in the germline V gene (reference sequence). The CDR3 is 15 residues long. CDR3 coding DNA: TGTGCCAATAGCTACAGGGACATGGAAGTAGATACGCAGTATTTT. It is translated as CANSYRDMEVDTQYF.

At least ten counts were recorded for this clone. This chain uses TRBV5-6 with TRBJ1-5; D is ambiguous. The V gene lost 3 bases and the J gene lost 5 bases, with 18 bases spanning the gap. Looked up from germline, CDR1 is SGHDT and CDR2 is YYEEEE. CDR3 size: 16 residues. CDR3 DNA sequence: TGTGCCAGCAGCTCCCTGGGATCCCCGGGTGATCAGCCCCAGCATTTT. Encoded protein: CASSSLGSPGDQPQHF.

This clone was recorded many times. The chain carries TRBV28 and TRBJ1-1; D not certain. V was cut by 2 bases and J by 2 bases, with 9 bases left in between. The germline CDR1 and CDR2 sequences are MDHEN and SYDVKM. The CDR3 is made up of 14 amino acids. Here the CDR3 reads CASSLPLGNTEAFF. CDR3 bases: TGTGCCAGCAGTTTACCTTTGGGTAACACTGAAGCTTTCTTT.

This clone was counted a few times. The rearrangement links TRBV10-3 to TRBJ1-2; D gene unclear. CDR3 size: 14 residues. V lost 4 bases and J lost 0, with 9 bases in between. Germline V gene lookup returns CDR1 ENHRY and CDR2 SYGVKD. The CDR3 is CAISGRTTNYGYTF. In DNA form, the CDR3 reads TGTGCCATCAGTGGTCGGACTACTAACTATGGCTACACCTTC.

The rearrangement links TRBV11-3 to TRBJ2-7, with a weak D call TRBD2 (6 bases). CDR1 and CDR2 from the germline V gene are SGHNT and YENEEA. The CDR3 has 14 amino acids. Trimming shortened V by 5 bases and J by 3 bases, and 14 bases separated the two germline ends. The CDR3 DNA sequence: TGTGCCAGCAGCCATGGGGGGACGGGCTACGAGCAGTACTTC. Translation: CASSHGGTGYEQYF.

By sample fraction, this clone is medium-sized. This sequence joins TRBV12-5 and TRBJ2-1; D uncertain. This CDR3 contains 13 residues. Trimming shortened V by 2 bases and J by 4 bases, and 6 bases separated the two germline ends. CDR1 LGHNT and CDR2 FRNRAP come from the germline V gene. The CDR3 DNA sequence: TGTGCTAGTGGTTTGACTTCATACAATGAGCAGTTCTTC. Translated, it gives CASGLTSYNEQFF.